These T cell receptor beta chains were read from a single sample in a study of cytomegalovirus exposure and HLA in healthy donors. The table came from immunoSEQ multiplex PCR; TCRdb's copy has only in-frame clones and leaves some out. The ten most abundant clones cover roughly 0.98% of a sample with 200,000 to 250,000 clones. The sequenced material came from PBMCs. These receptor sequences come from a woman aged 25 to 39 in good health and CMV-seropositive. The CDR3 runs from the conserved cysteine through the conserved F or W. Fields, in order: CDR3 DNA, CDR3 protein, V gene, D gene, J gene. A D gene is named only where the DNA matches it firmly.

cdr3_nt: TGTGCCAGCAGTTTAGGCCAGGGAACTCAGCCCCAGCATTTT; cdr3_aa: CASSLGQGTQPQHF; v_call: TRBV27; d_call: NA; j_call: TRBJ1-5
cdr3_nt: TGTGCCAGCAGCTCCCAGGGCCAGGGGGCTAGTGGGCAGTACTTC; cdr3_aa: CASSSQGQGASGQYF; v_call: TRBV7-6; d_call: TRBD1; j_call: TRBJ2-7
cdr3_nt: TGTGCCAGCAGCTCCGGGGGGCCGGGAAACACCATATATTTT; cdr3_aa: CASSSGGPGNTIYF; v_call: TRBV7-7; d_call: NA; j_call: TRBJ1-3
cdr3_nt: TGTGCCAGTAGTATTCGACAGTCCAACACCGGGGAGCTGTTTTTT; cdr3_aa: CASSIRQSNTGELFF; v_call: TRBV19; d_call: NA; j_call: TRBJ2-2
cdr3_nt: TGTGCCAGCAGCTTAGAAACAGGGCTATATGGCTACACCTTC; cdr3_aa: CASSLETGLYGYTF; v_call: TRBV7-2; d_call: NA; j_call: TRBJ1-2
cdr3_nt: TGTGCCAGTACCAAGGACAGGGGGACGTACGAGCAGTACTTC; cdr3_aa: CASTKDRGTYEQYF; v_call: TRBV19; d_call: TRBD1; j_call: TRBJ2-7
cdr3_nt: TGTGCCAGCAGCTTTACAGGGTTGGAGACCCAGTACTTC; cdr3_aa: CASSFTGLETQYF; v_call: TRBV5-4; d_call: NA; j_call: TRBJ2-5
cdr3_nt: TGCGCCAGCAGCGCGTCCGGGACAGGGGGCACCGGGGAGCTGTTTTTT; cdr3_aa: CASSASGTGGTGELFF; v_call: TRBV5-1; d_call: TRBD1; j_call: TRBJ2-2
cdr3_nt: TGTGCCAGCAGCCCTCGGCCGGGACAGAACTATGGCTACACCTTC; cdr3_aa: CASSPRPGQNYGYTF; v_call: TRBV9; d_call: TRBD1; j_call: TRBJ1-2
cdr3_nt: TGCAGCGTTGAGGAGTTGAAGGAGACCCAGTACTTC; cdr3_aa: CSVEELKETQYF; v_call: TRBV29-1; d_call: NA; j_call: TRBJ2-5
cdr3_nt: TGTGCCAGCAGTTTATGCTATTTGGTAAGGGGGGAGCGGGAGTGGGCAAAATCCTACAATGAGCAGTTCTTC; cdr3_aa: CASSLCYLVRGEREWAKSYNEQFF; v_call: TRBV28; d_call: TRBD2; j_call: TRBJ2-1
cdr3_nt: TGTGCCAGCAGTTTAAGACAGGGTTACGAGCAGTACTTC; cdr3_aa: CASSLRQGYEQYF; v_call: TRBV27; d_call: TRBD1; j_call: TRBJ2-7
cdr3_nt: TGCGCCAGCAGCTCGTTCGGGGTATCAGTCTATGGCTACACCTTC; cdr3_aa: CASSSFGVSVYGYTF; v_call: TRBV5-1; d_call: NA; j_call: TRBJ1-2
cdr3_nt: TGTGCCAGCAAGCCCGACCCGCAGGGGGTGACTGAAGCTTTCTTT; cdr3_aa: CASKPDPQGVTEAFF; v_call: TRBV9; d_call: TRBD1; j_call: TRBJ1-1
cdr3_nt: TGTGCCAGCAGTCAGTCCGTGGCGGTTGGCTACAATGAGCAGTTCTTC; cdr3_aa: CASSQSVAVGYNEQFF; v_call: TRBV27; d_call: NA; j_call: TRBJ2-1
cdr3_nt: TGCGCCAGCAGCCAAGAGGGGGCCGGGACAGCTTCGATGAACACTGAAGCTTTCTTT; cdr3_aa: CASSQEGAGTASMNTEAFF; v_call: TRBV4-1; d_call: TRBD1; j_call: TRBJ1-1
cdr3_nt: TGTGCCAGTAGCCTGGGCGGGGGTGGCAACGAGCAGTACTTC; cdr3_aa: CASSLGGGGNEQYF; v_call: TRBV19; d_call: TRBD2; j_call: TRBJ2-7
cdr3_nt: TGTGCCAGCAGCCAAACAGCAGACGGAGAAAAACTGTTTTTT; cdr3_aa: CASSQTADGEKLFF; v_call: TRBV4-2; d_call: NA; j_call: TRBJ1-4
cdr3_nt: TGTGCCACCAGCAGAGATGTCCGGGTAGCGGGAGATGGCGAGCAGTACTTC; cdr3_aa: CATSRDVRVAGDGEQYF; v_call: TRBV15; d_call: TRBD2; j_call: TRBJ2-7
cdr3_nt: TGTGCCAGCAGCTTGCGGACAGATGGCTACACCTTC; cdr3_aa: CASSLRTDGYTF; v_call: TRBV5-6; d_call: NA; j_call: TRBJ1-2